The next 30 T cell receptor beta chains were all read from a single sample in a study of cytomegalovirus exposure and HLA in healthy donors. 13 Jbeta primers and 60 Vbeta primers were used for the PCR. Using immunoSEQ multiplex PCR, the repertoire was profiled, and TCRdb retains in-frame clones only, with some absent. The data contain some 140,000 clones, roughly three fifths of them seen just once; the ten biggest clones take up less than 3%. The specimen sequenced was PBMCs. Receptors were obtained from a middle-aged woman in good health and CMV-seronegative.

V gene TRBV9 combines with J gene TRBJ2-1; D not resolved. Germline V gene lookup returns CDR1 SGDLS and CDR2 YYNGEE. CDR3 length: 12 amino acids. Trimming shortened V by 3 bases and J by 8 bases, and 9 bases separated the two germline ends. The CDR3 sequence is CASSAFEDEQFF. The DNA for the CDR3 is TGTGCCAGCAGCGCCTTCGAGGATGAGCAGTTCTTC.

This clone was seen a few times. The J gene is TRBJ1-3, the V gene TRBV28, with D perhaps matching TRBD1 (6 bases). The CDR3 runs 17 residues. V was shortened by 5 bases and J by 2 bases, with 19 bases between the two germline ends. In germline, CDR1 is MDHEN, CDR2 SYDVKM. DNA of the CDR3: TGTGCCAGCAGTCCCATCACAGGGATGGGGACTGGAAACACCATATATTTT. Translation: CASSPITGMGTGNTIYF.

The chain recombines TRBV9 with TRBJ1-1; TRBD1 agrees at 7 bases. V was pared by 0 bases and J by 10 bases, with 9 bases of the junction left unmatched. The CDR3 consists of 14 residues. The germline gives CDR1 SGDLS, CDR2 YYNGEE. CDR3 bases: TGTGCCAGCAGCGTAGCTTCGACAGGGATGAGAGCTTTCTTT. This codes for CASSVASTGMRAFF.

This chain links TRBV5-1 with TRBJ2-7; TRBD2 matches 12 bases. The CDR3 runs 16 residues. Looked up from germline, CDR1 is SGHRS and CDR2 is YFSETQ. After removal of 2 bases from V and 0 bases from J, the junction contained 3 bases not matched to a gene. The CDR3 region is CASSFMTSGSSYEQYF. CDR3 nucleotide sequence: TGCGCCAGCAGCTTCATGACTAGCGGGAGCTCCTACGAGCAGTACTTC.

V usage is TRBV7-9 and J usage is TRBJ2-5; D unclear. The DNA end is more similar to TRBJ2-7, so the J call may be wrong. Germline V lookup: CDR1 SEHNR, CDR2 FQNEAQ (reference sequence). The CDR3 contains 16 residues. The chain's CDR3 is CASSEVDSPSPYEQYF. The DNA for the CDR3 is TGTGCCAGCAGCGAGGTTGACTCCCCTTCACCCTACGAGCAGTACTTC.

The rearrangement links TRBV5-1 to TRBJ2-2; D might be TRBD1 (5 bases). The CDR3 totals 16 residues. CDR1 is SGHRS, CDR2 YFSETQ, per germline. Trimming removed 5 bases at V and 0 bases at J, with 14 bases between. This CDR3 reads CASRKGPGANTGELFF. DNA of the CDR3: TGCGCCAGCAGAAAGGGGCCTGGTGCGAACACCGGGGAGCTGTTTTTT.

The gene calls are TRBV6-1 and TRBJ1-2; D uncertain. The CDR3 contains 13 residues. V was clipped by 0 bases and J by 9 bases, with 11 bases between them. Germline assignment: CDR1 MNHNS and CDR2 SASEGT. The CDR3 here is CASSEATPRSYTF. In nucleotides, the CDR3 is TGTGCCAGCAGTGAAGCCACTCCGAGAAGCTACACCTTC.

The chain joins TRBV19 to TRBJ2-4; TRBD2 matches 11 bases. Germline V CDR1 and CDR2: LNHDA, SQIVND (reference sequence). The V and J ends lost 4 bases and 8 bases, in that order; junction bases with no gene match: 7. The CDR3 is made up of 15 amino acids. CDR3 in DNA: TGTGCCAGTAGTACGATAGCGGGGGGGCATGACATTCAGTACTTC. Translated: CASSTIAGGHDIQYF.

The rearrangement uses TRBV2 and TRBJ1-1; D perhaps matches TRBD1 (5 bases). This CDR3 spans 15 amino acids. Germline V gene sequence: CDR1 SNHLY, CDR2 FYNNEI. The V and J ends lost 6 bases and 3 bases respectively, with 17 bases between them. DNA of the CDR3: TGTGCCAGCAGACGGGGGGGTCGGGGCTACACTGAAGCTTTCTTT. Protein product: CASRRGGRGYTEAFF. The full variable domain, in which reference TRBV2 and TRBJ1-1 provide the parts outside the CDR3, is EPEVTQTPSHQVTQMGQEVILRCVPISNHLYFYWYRQILGQKVEFLVSFYNNEISEKSEIFDDQFSVERPDGSNFTLKIRSTKLEDSAMYFCASRRGGRGYTEAFFGQGTRLTVV.

The genes are TRBV2 and TRBJ2-6; D not certain. V was clipped by 3 bases and J by 0 bases, with 12 bases between them. Germline V gene lookup returns CDR1 SNHLY and CDR2 FYNNEI. The CDR3 length is 17 residues. CDR3 sequence: CASSDYGYLSGANVLTF. Here the CDR3 DNA reads TGTGCCAGCAGTGATTACGGTTATCTCTCTGGGGCCAACGTCCTGACTTTC.

This clone was seen more than once but under ten times. The chain uses TRBV18 and TRBJ2-5, with 7 bases aligning to TRBD2. The CDR3 has 13 amino acids. Germline V gives CDR1 KGHSH, CDR2 LQKENI. Trimming cost V 6 bases and J 2 bases; bases outside gene matches: 3. CDR3 nucleotide sequence: TGTGCCAGCTCCGGGAGGCGGCAAGAGACCCAGTACTTC. It encodes CASSGRRQETQYF.

This CDR3 is CSVLSGGQGFDTQYF. CDR3 bases: TGCAGCGTTCTCTCGGGGGGGCAGGGCTTTGATACGCAGTATTTT. The V gene is TRBV29-1, the J gene TRBJ2-3, with 8 positions matching TRBD2. Trimming removed 5 bases from V and 6 bases from J; junction bases left unmatched: 13. CDR1 SQVTM and CDR2 ANQGSEA come from the germline V gene. CDR3 size: 15 residues.

The chain links TRBV29-1 to TRBJ2-5, with 7 bases lining up with TRBD1. CDR1 is SQVTM, CDR2 ANQGSEA, per germline. V was pared by 4 bases and J by 6 bases, with 14 bases of the junction left unmatched. The CDR3 has 15 amino acids. The CDR3 sequence is CSVVGDRRSLQTQYF. The CDR3 DNA follows: TGCAGCGTTGTGGGGGACAGAAGAAGCTTACAGACCCAGTACTTC.

The chain uses TRBV27 and TRBJ1-2, with 10 bases that match TRBD1. The CDR3 has 14 amino acids. Germline V gene data show CDR1 as MNHEY and CDR2 as SMNVEV (reference sequence). Trimming cost V 5 bases and J 8 bases; bases outside gene matches: 8. DNA for the CDR3: TGTGCCAGCAGTCTGACAGGGGGCTCTACGGGCTACACCTTC. It yields the protein CASSLTGGSTGYTF.

The chain combines TRBV5-1 with TRBJ2-3; TRBD1 matches 7 bases. V lost 6 bases to trimming and J lost 4 bases; unmatched junction nucleotides: 11. Germline CDR1 reads SGHRS; CDR2 reads YFSETQ. The CDR3 has 15 amino acids. CDR3 in amino acids: CASTETGIGADTQYF. The DNA for the CDR3 is TGCGCCAGCACCGAGACAGGGATCGGGGCAGATACGCAGTATTTT.

The genes are TRBV4-2 and TRBJ2-1, with TRBD2 as a possible D gene (5 bases). Deletions cut 0 bases from V and 5 bases from J, with 14 bases between. This CDR3 region has 16 residues. CDR1 is LGHNA, CDR2 YNFKEQ, per germline. The chain's CDR3 is CASSQDRLAPNNEQFF. In DNA form, the CDR3 reads TGTGCCAGCAGCCAAGATAGGCTAGCCCCAAACAATGAGCAGTTCTTC.

The CDR3 DNA follows: TGTGCCAGCAGCTCTAGACAGGGTGGGGCCAACGTCCTGACTTTC. This gives the protein CASSSRQGGANVLTF. The genes are TRBV5-4 and TRBJ2-6; 7 nucleotides line up with TRBD1. From germline, CDR1 is SGHNT and CDR2 YYREEE (reference sequence). The CDR3 totals 15 residues. J lost 3 bases, V lost 3 bases, and 3 bases had no gene match.

The chain combines TRBV11-2 with TRBJ2-1; D might be TRBD1 (5 bases). The length of the CDR3 is 15 residues. Trimming took off 0 bases at V and 3 bases at J, with 9 bases between the two ends. Germline-derived CDR1 and CDR2 are SGHAT and FQNNGV. The CDR3, as DNA: TGTGCCAGCAGCTTAGATCAAGGGGTCTACAATGAGCAGTTCTTC. Its translation: CASSLDQGVYNEQFF.

The chain uses TRBV6-6 and TRBJ2-2; perhaps TRBD1 as D (5 bases). V lost 5 bases, J lost 0 bases, and 13 bases lay in between. Germline V gene sequence: CDR1 MNHNY, CDR2 SVGAGI (reference sequence). The CDR3 runs to 16 residues. In nucleotides, the CDR3 is TGTGCCAGCAGTCCCAGACAGTCCGCGAACACCGGGGAGCTGTTTTTT. This gives the protein CASSPRQSANTGELFF.

This clone was found a few times. This chain links TRBV2 with TRBJ1-3; D perhaps matches TRBD1 (5 bases). The length of the CDR3 is 15 residues. Germline-derived CDR1 and CDR2 are SNHLY and FYNNEI. Trimming shortened V by 8 bases and J by 5 bases, and 19 bases separated the two germline ends. The DNA for the CDR3 is TGTGCCAGCCTTGAAGAGGACAAGGGGCGAAACACCATATATTTT. This codes for CASLEEDKGRNTIYF.

The gene calls are TRBV29-1 and TRBJ2-6, with unresolved D. The CDR3 totals 14 residues. The V end was cut by 5 bases, the J end by 4 bases, with 12 bases between. The germline CDR1 and CDR2 sequences are SQVTM and ANQGSEA. In nucleotides, the CDR3 is TGCAGCGTTTCCCCCGGGTCCGGGGCCAACGTCCTGACTTTC. This sequence encodes CSVSPGSGANVLTF.

The rearrangement uses TRBV29-1 and TRBJ2-3; 8 nucleotides line up with TRBD2. The CDR3 loop spans 14 amino acids. V was clipped by 3 bases and J by 6 bases; unmatched bases: 8. Germline CDR1 and CDR2: SQVTM and ANQGSEA. CDR3 nucleotides: TGCAGCGTTGACAGGGTAGCGGGGAAGGATACGCAGTATTTT. Protein product: CSVDRVAGKDTQYF.

The genes are TRBV18 and TRBJ2-4, with D tentatively TRBD2 (5 bases). The V end was cut by 6 bases, the J end by 0 bases, with 15 bases between. This CDR3 has 16 amino acids. Germline V gene sequence: CDR1 KGHSH, CDR2 LQKENI. CDR3 bases: TGTGCCAGCTCCCCCCCGGGGTCAATAGCCAAAAACATTCAGTACTTC. Its protein is CASSPPGSIAKNIQYF. The full variable domain, with the rest looked up from reference TRBV18 and TRBJ2-4, is NAGVMQNPRHLVRRRGQEARLRCSPMKGHSHVYWYRQLPEEGLKFMVYLQKENIIDESGMPKERFSAEFPKEGPSILRIQQVVRGDSAAYFCASSPPGSIAKNIQYFGAGTRLSVL.

This sequence joins TRBV2 and TRBJ2-7; a possible D gene is TRBD2 (6 bases). Looked up from germline, CDR1 is SNHLY and CDR2 is FYNNEI. V dropped 6 bases and J dropped 3 bases, with 15 bases sitting between them. CDR3 length: 14 amino acids. CDR3 in amino acids: CASSVSEGNYEQYF. CDR3 DNA sequence: TGTGCCAGCAGCGTGTCGGAGGGAAACTACGAGCAGTACTTC.

The chain links TRBV7-2 to TRBJ2-7; TRBD1 agrees at 7 bases. The CDR3 runs to 13 residues. Germline values: CDR1 SGHTA, CDR2 FQGNSA. With V trimmed by 5 bases and J by 3 bases, 4 bases remained unmatched. The CDR3 here is CASSGTDFYEQYF. The CDR3 nucleotides are TGTGCCAGCAGCGGGACAGACTTCTACGAGCAGTACTTC.

V usage is TRBV7-3 and J usage is TRBJ2-1; D may be TRBD2 (6 bases). The V gene lost 10 bases and the J gene lost 7 bases, with 11 bases spanning the gap. Germline CDR1 SGHTA, CDR2 FQGTGA. CDR3 size: 11 residues. Here the CDR3 DNA reads TGTGCCATCACCAGCGGGAATGAGCAGTTCTTC. This encodes CAITSGNEQFF.

Comment on this clone: Other DNA sequences within the sample encode an identical CDR3. CDR3 residues: CASSLGGSYEQYF. The CDR3 DNA reads TGTGCCAGCAGTTTAGGAGGGTCCTACGAGCAGTACTTC. The chain combines TRBV27 with TRBJ2-7, with a weak D call TRBD2 (6 bases). The CDR3 length is 13 residues. The germline V and J ends were trimmed by 2 bases and 1 base, with 6 bases remaining between them. The V gene's germline CDR1 is MNHEY and CDR2 SMNVEV (reference sequence).

The rearrangement uses TRBV5-1 and TRBJ1-1; perhaps TRBD1 as D (5 bases). V shed 0 bases and J shed 2 bases, with 11 bases lying between them. The CDR3 length is 15 residues. The germline V gene encodes CDR1 SGHRS and CDR2 YFSETQ. CDR3 nucleotide sequence: TGCGCCAGCAGCTTGGAGGGGCAAGGCAACACTGAAGCTTTCTTT. It codes for CASSLEGQGNTEAFF.

The V and J genes are TRBV5-6 and TRBJ1-1; D remains ambiguous. The CDR3 totals 15 residues. V lost 4 bases and J lost 3, with 16 bases in between. Germline V gene data show CDR1 as SGHDT and CDR2 as YYEEEE. CDR3 nucleotides: TGTGCCAGCAGCCTCAGCGTGGCGCGGGACACTGAAGCTTTCTTT. Translated, it gives CASSLSVARDTEAFF.

This chain links TRBV28 with TRBJ1-1; no firm D call. Between the trimmed V and J ends, which lost 5 bases and 10 bases, there was a span of 17 bases. The germline gives CDR1 MDHEN, CDR2 SYDVKM. The CDR3 totals 13 residues. CDR3 amino acids: CASSVISYAVAFF. The CDR3 bases are TGTGCCAGCAGTGTAATCAGTTACGCCGTAGCTTTCTTT.